This T cell receptor (beta chain) is from a study of T cell responses to AZD1222 COVID-19 vaccine. Study-wide findings and caveats: Nearly half of unique spike-specific TCRs reportedly avoided B.1.351 and B.1.1.7 mutated regions.

Turning to this clone: Its specificity is not known.

Sequenced by immunoSEQ multiplex PCR; TCRdb stores in-frame clones only, minus some. The repertoire holds 15,000 to 20,000 clones, with 81% as singletons. Germline CDR1 is MNHEY and CDR2 is SVGAGI. V gave up 6 bases and J gave up 8 bases; unmatched junction bases: 4. This CDR3 spans 12 amino acids. Sequencing used peripheral blood, obtained 28 days after the second AZD1222 dose. The TCR sequence derives from an adult who received the AZD1222 COVID-19 vaccine. The chain employs TRBV6-5 and TRBJ2-1; 7 bases are a match to TRBD1. CDR3 loop: CASRTGYHEQFF. The CDR3 DNA reads TGTGCCAGCAGGACAGGGTACCATGAGCAGTTCTTC.